The 18 T cell receptor beta chains reported below all come from one sample, sequenced in a study of blood T cell repertoires in COVID-19. TCRdb's table, derived via immunoSEQ multiplex PCR, lists solely in-frame clones and lacks some. The repertoire has a few hundred thousand clones, roughly four fifths of them found once; the top ten carry around 3.5%. Sequencing was done on a sample of peripheral blood. All receptors derive from a woman between 18 and 30 years old with acute or convalescent COVID-19.

This rearrangement joins TRBV28 to TRBJ2-5; 9 bases are a match to TRBD1. The V gene end was trimmed by 6 bases and the J gene end by 5 bases; junction bases not matched to a gene: 10. Germline V lookup: CDR1 MDHEN, CDR2 SYDVKM. This CDR3 is built from 15 residues. CDR3 sequence: CASRPDRGREETQYF. The CDR3 DNA follows: TGTGCCAGCAGACCGGACAGGGGCAGGGAGGAGACCCAGTACTTC.

This chain joins TRBV6-5 and TRBJ1-5, with D possibly matching TRBD1 (6 bases). This CDR3 has 15 amino acids. CDR1 is MNHEY and CDR2 is SVGAGI in the germline V gene. The V end lost 0 bases, the J end lost 6 bases, and 12 bases lay between the germline ends. The CDR3 is CASSYSSGEGQPQHF. CDR3 nucleotide sequence: TGTGCCAGCAGTTACTCATCAGGGGAAGGTCAGCCCCAGCATTTT.

This clone has just a few counts. V and J are TRBV19 and TRBJ1-1; possibly TRBD1 for D (6 bases). Deletions cut 10 bases from V and 3 bases from J, with 15 bases between. This CDR3 is built from 13 residues. Looked up from germline, CDR1 is LNHDA and CDR2 is SQIVND (reference sequence). The CDR3 loop reads CATKKEGDTEAFF. DNA of the CDR3: TGTGCCACAAAAAAAGAGGGGGACACTGAAGCTTTCTTT.

The rearrangement uses TRBV27 and TRBJ2-5; a weak D match, TRBD1 (7 bases). V was trimmed by 5 bases and J by 5 bases, leaving 18 bases between them. This CDR3 has 15 residues. The germline gives CDR1 MNHEY, CDR2 SMNVEV (reference sequence). CDR3 sequence reads: CASSRGTARGETQYF. The CDR3 DNA reads TGTGCCAGCAGTAGAGGGACAGCTCGGGGGGAGACCCAGTACTTC.

In DNA form, the CDR3 reads TGTGCCTGGAGTGTAGCGGGCAGCTCCTACAATGAGCAGTTCTTC. Its protein is CAWSVAGSSYNEQFF. The chain employs TRBV30 and TRBJ2-1; TRBD2 is a possible D gene (6 bases). Germline assignment: CDR1 GTSNPN and CDR2 SVGIG (reference sequence). CDR3 length: 15 amino acids. Between the trimmed V and J ends, which lost 0 bases and 0 bases, there was a span of 9 bases.

The chain has TRBV5-1 and TRBJ2-3, with a tentative D call TRBD2 (6 bases). V was shortened by 4 bases and J by 3 bases, with 12 bases between the two germline ends. CDR1 SGHRS and CDR2 YFSETQ come from the germline V gene. The CDR3 spans 14 residues. Written as DNA, the CDR3 is TGCGCCAGCAGCGGCGGGACCTCTACAGATACGCAGTATTTT. Its translation is CASSGGTSTDTQYF.

The chain employs TRBV28 and TRBJ2-7; D is uncertain. Germline CDR1 and CDR2: MDHEN and SYDVKM. The CDR3 runs to 11 residues. V lost 4 bases to trimming and J lost 3 bases, with 4 bases between them. CDR3 region: CASSWSYEQYF. The CDR3 region has the DNA TGTGCCAGCAGTTGGAGCTACGAGCAGTACTTC.

The chain has TRBV19 and TRBJ2-1; D is perhaps TRBD2 (6 bases). This CDR3 contains 15 residues. The V gene lost 6 bases and the J gene lost 0 bases, with 12 bases spanning the gap. Germline lookup yields CDR1 LNHDA and CDR2 SQIVND (reference sequence). As DNA, the CDR3 is TGTGCCAGTAGCTGGGGAGGCGGCTCCTACAATGAGCAGTTCTTC. It is translated as CASSWGGGSYNEQFF.

This clone was seen just once. The chain recombines TRBV30 with TRBJ2-7, with 11 bases aligning to TRBD2. Trimming cost V 4 bases and J 2 bases; bases outside gene matches: 13. Germline CDR1 reads GTSNPN; CDR2 reads SVGIG (reference sequence). This CDR3 region has 17 residues. CDR3 nucleotide sequence: TGTGCCTGGATCCCCCCAATAGCGGGAGGGGAACCCTACGAGCAGTACTTC. The encoded protein is CAWIPPIAGGEPYEQYF.

The chain is built from TRBV21-1 and TRBJ1-2. TRBV21-1 represents a pseudogene. The CDR3 totals 13 residues. The CDR3 reads CASSAGRKLGYTF. In DNA form, the CDR3 reads TGTGCCAGCAGCGCGGGACGGAAATTAGGATACACCTTC.

This clone was recorded a few times. The J gene is TRBJ1-3, the V gene TRBV19; D is unresolved. This CDR3 contains 16 residues. Per germline, CDR1 LNHDA and CDR2 SQIVND (reference sequence). Between the trimmed V and J ends, which lost 3 bases and 3 bases, there was a span of 15 bases. The CDR3 is CASSIGVSGFGNTIYF. CDR3 sequence (DNA): TGTGCCAGTAGTATCGGGGTGTCGGGATTTGGAAACACCATATATTTT.

The chain uses TRBV2 and TRBJ2-7; D unresolved. Germline V gene sequence: CDR1 SNHLY, CDR2 FYNNEI. V lost 8 bases to trimming and J lost 4 bases, with 12 bases between them. This CDR3 region has 12 residues. The CDR3 nucleotides read TGTGCCAGCCGGCCAAACGGGTACGAGCAGTACTTC. Protein product: CASRPNGYEQYF.

This clone came up a few times. This chain links TRBV5-6 with TRBJ2-1; TRBD1 is a possible D gene (5 bases). Trimming cost V 1 base and J 6 bases, with 11 bases left between them. The CDR3 totals 14 residues. From germline, CDR1 is SGHDT and CDR2 YYEEEE. DNA of the CDR3: TGTGCCAGCAGCTTGTCAGGGCCCGTCAATGAGCAGTTCTTC. Its protein is CASSLSGPVNEQFF.

The chain couples TRBV6-2 or TRBV6-3 to TRBJ2-5; 14 bases map to TRBD2. Germline CDR1 is MNHEY and CDR2 is SVGEGT. The CDR3 extends over 17 amino acids. With 5 bases clipped from V and 2 bases from J, the junction kept 7 bases outside the gene matches. CDR3 sequence: CASSKGLAGVVQETQYF. Written as DNA, the CDR3 is TGTGCCAGCAGTAAGGGACTAGCGGGAGTTGTTCAAGAGACCCAGTACTTC.

The rearrangement uses TRBV12-3 or TRBV12-4 and TRBJ1-1; a possible D gene is TRBD1 (5 bases). The V end was cut by 3 bases, the J end by 4 bases, with 9 bases between. The CDR3 extends over 13 amino acids. CDR3 sequence: CASSFGGSTEAFF. The CDR3 DNA follows: TGTGCCAGCAGTTTCGGGGGAAGCACTGAAGCTTTCTTT.

The chain recombines TRBV5-8 with TRBJ1-2, with TRBD1 identical over 8 bases. V lost 0 bases and J lost 4; bases outside the gene matches: 2. CDR1 SGHTS and CDR2 YDEGEE come from the germline V gene. This CDR3 has 14 residues. The CDR3 sequence is CASSLVRGPYGYTF. DNA for the CDR3: TGTGCCAGCAGCTTGGTCAGGGGGCCCTATGGCTACACCTTC.

The V call is TRBV29-1, the J call TRBJ2-5; the match to TRBD2 covers 7 bases. Germline V gives CDR1 SQVTM, CDR2 ANQGSEA. Germline trimming cut 3 bases from V and 5 bases from J; bases unmatched to any gene: 9. The CDR3 runs to 14 residues. The CDR3 loop reads CSVDGVSGSETQYF. The CDR3 coding sequence is TGCAGCGTTGATGGGGTTAGCGGGTCGGAGACCCAGTACTTC. Based on the CDR3 plus reference TRBV29-1 and TRBJ2-5, the full variable domain is SAVISQKPSRDICQRGTSLTIQCQVDSQVTMMFWYRQQPGQSLTLIATANQGSEATYESGFVIDKFPISRPNLTFSTLTVSNMSPEDSSIYLCSVDGVSGSETQYFGPGTRLLVL.

The chain has TRBV5-1 and TRBJ2-1, with D tentatively TRBD1 (6 bases). The V gene's germline CDR1 is SGHRS and CDR2 YFSETQ. The CDR3 covers 11 residues. Trimming cost V 1 base and J 14 bases, with 10 bases left between them. The CDR3 protein is CASSLSGAEFF. The CDR3 DNA is TGCGCCAGCAGCTTGTCAGGGGCGGAGTTCTTC.